The rows below give T cell receptor beta chains drawn from one sample of a study of shared clonotypes between healthy human individuals. The data were produced by immunoSEQ multiplex PCR, yet TCRdb's version contains in-frame clones alone and is incomplete. The sample comprises hundreds of thousands of clones, 95% to 98% of which are singletons, and 0.3% rests with the top ten. What was sequenced was naive CD8+ T cells sorted from blood. All receptors come from a man aged 25 to 45 in good health. Each CDR3 is given with its conserved first and last residue. A D gene is named only where the DNA matches it firmly. Not every row has a clone size; where given, it reads once, few, many or a size class.

abundance: -; v_gene: TRBV18; d_gene: -; j_gene: TRBJ2-7; CDR3nt: TGTGCCAGCTCACCACCGATGGGCTACGAGCAGTACTTC; CDR3aa: CASSPPMGYEQYF
abundance: -; v_gene: TRBV5-4; d_gene: -; j_gene: TRBJ2-7; CDR3nt: TGTGCCAGCAGCTTCGGGACCCCGAGGGGCTCCTACGAGCAGTACTTC; CDR3aa: CASSFGTPRGSYEQYF
abundance: -; v_gene: TRBV9; d_gene: TRBD1; j_gene: TRBJ1-2; CDR3nt: TGTGCCAGCAGCCCCGGACAGGGAGCTACCTTTAACTATGGCTACACCTTC; CDR3aa: CASSPGQGATFNYGYTF
abundance: once; v_gene: TRBV11-2; d_gene: -; j_gene: TRBJ2-7; CDR3nt: TGTGCCAGCAGCGCCGGGGTCTACGAGCAGTACTTC; CDR3aa: CASSAGVYEQYF
abundance: -; v_gene: TRBV9; d_gene: TRBD2; j_gene: TRBJ2-1; CDR3nt: TGTGCCAGCAGCGGGACTAGCGGGATAGTCAATGAGCAGTTCTTC; CDR3aa: CASSGTSGIVNEQFF
abundance: -; v_gene: TRBV19; d_gene: TRBD1; j_gene: TRBJ1-2; CDR3nt: TGTGCCAGTAGTACACAGGGGGGCTATGGCTACACCTTC; CDR3aa: CASSTQGGYGYTF
abundance: -; v_gene: TRBV28; d_gene: -; j_gene: TRBJ1-1; CDR3nt: TGTGCCAGCAGTTTCAGGTTAGGAACTGAAGCTTTCTTT; CDR3aa: CASSFRLGTEAFF
abundance: -; v_gene: TRBV29-1; d_gene: TRBD2; j_gene: TRBJ2-1; CDR3nt: TGCAGCGCCTCCTCGGGACTAGCGTCTATCGGGGGGGATGAGCAGTTCTTC; CDR3aa: CSASSGLASIGGDEQFF
abundance: -; v_gene: TRBV9; d_gene: TRBD2; j_gene: TRBJ2-7; CDR3nt: TGTGCCAGCAGCGTAGAGGGACTACCAACCTACGAGCAGTACTTC; CDR3aa: CASSVEGLPTYEQYF
abundance: -; v_gene: TRBV6-1; d_gene: TRBD2; j_gene: TRBJ2-7; CDR3nt: TGTGCCAGCAGTCATAGGACTAGCGACTACGAGCAGTACTTC; CDR3aa: CASSHRTSDYEQYF
abundance: -; v_gene: TRBV11-2; d_gene: TRBD2; j_gene: TRBJ2-5; CDR3nt: TGTGCCAGCACCATAGCGGGAGGAGTCCCCCGGGAGACCCAGTACTTC; CDR3aa: CASTIAGGVPRETQYF
abundance: -; v_gene: TRBV7-9; d_gene: -; j_gene: TRBJ2-7; CDR3nt: TGTGCCAGCAGTAACACAGGGTATCCGCCCGAGCAGTACTTC; CDR3aa: CASSNTGYPPEQYF
abundance: -; v_gene: TRBV2; d_gene: TRBD2; j_gene: TRBJ2-7; CDR3nt: TGTGCCAGCAGCCCGGGACTAGCGGTCCATACCTACGAGCAGTACTTC; CDR3aa: CASSPGLAVHTYEQYF
abundance: -; v_gene: TRBV29-1; d_gene: TRBD2; j_gene: TRBJ2-2; CDR3nt: TGCAGCGTTGAAGATCAACGAGCGGGAGTCGACACCGGGGAGCTGTTTTTT; CDR3aa: CSVEDQRAGVDTGELFF
abundance: once; v_gene: TRBV2; d_gene: -; j_gene: TRBJ2-3; CDR3nt: TGTGCCAGCAGTGGTGATACGCAGTATTTT; CDR3aa: CASSGDTQYF
abundance: -; v_gene: TRBV7-9; d_gene: TRBD2; j_gene: TRBJ2-7; CDR3nt: TGTGCCAGCAGCCCCAGGACTAGCGGGACCTACGAGCAGTACTTC; CDR3aa: CASSPRTSGTYEQYF
abundance: -; v_gene: TRBV6-6; d_gene: -; j_gene: TRBJ2-7; CDR3nt: TGTGCCAGCAGTTACCCTGCGGCTCCGAATACCTACGAGCAGTACTTC; CDR3aa: CASSYPAAPNTYEQYF
abundance: -; v_gene: TRBV4-3; d_gene: -; j_gene: TRBJ1-5; CDR3nt: TGCGCCAGCAGCCACCTCCCGGGGGAGCCCCAGCATTTT; CDR3aa: CASSHLPGEPQHF
abundance: -; v_gene: TRBV6-6; d_gene: -; j_gene: TRBJ2-1; CDR3nt: TGTGCCAGCAGTTACGGTCTAGTCTACAATGAGCAGTTCTTC; CDR3aa: CASSYGLVYNEQFF
abundance: -; v_gene: TRBV5-1; d_gene: TRBD2; j_gene: TRBJ2-5; CDR3nt: TGCGCCAGCAGCTTGCCCGGGGGGGAGACCCAGTACTTC; CDR3aa: CASSLPGGETQYF
abundance: -; v_gene: TRBV5-1; d_gene: TRBD2; j_gene: TRBJ2-7; CDR3nt: TGCGCCAGCAGCGCAATCTCTAGCGGGAGCCCCTACGAGCAGTACTTC; CDR3aa: CASSAISSGSPYEQYF
abundance: -; v_gene: TRBV14; d_gene: TRBD2; j_gene: TRBJ2-1; CDR3nt: TGTGCCAGCAGCCAAGATCCGGGACTAGCGGGCAAAGGCTCCTACAATGAGCAGTTCTTC; CDR3aa: CASSQDPGLAGKGSYNEQFF
abundance: -; v_gene: TRBV5-1; d_gene: TRBD1; j_gene: TRBJ2-2; CDR3nt: TGCGCCAGCAGCTTGAGGACAGGGGCGACCGGGGAGCTGTTTTTT; CDR3aa: CASSLRTGATGELFF
abundance: -; v_gene: TRBV6-5; d_gene: TRBD1; j_gene: TRBJ2-5; CDR3nt: TGTGCCAGCAGCCTAGGGGGCTCTAAAGAGACCCAGTACTTC; CDR3aa: CASSLGGSKETQYF
abundance: -; v_gene: TRBV13; d_gene: -; j_gene: TRBJ2-2; CDR3nt: TGTGCCAGCAGCTTAGAAGGACAGCTCACCGGGGAGCTGTTTTTT; CDR3aa: CASSLEGQLTGELFF
abundance: -; v_gene: TRBV7-9; d_gene: TRBD2; j_gene: TRBJ2-7; CDR3nt: TGTGCCAGCAGCTTACTCTTGCGGGAGGCCGGGATCTCCCACGAGCAGTACTTC; CDR3aa: CASSLLLREAGISHEQYF
abundance: -; v_gene: TRBV29-1; d_gene: TRBD2; j_gene: TRBJ2-1; CDR3nt: TGCAGCGTTGATAAAAGTGAGCTAGCGGGAGGGCCAGTATTATCCTACAATGAGCAGTTCTTC; CDR3aa: CSVDKSELAGGPVLSYNEQFF
abundance: -; v_gene: TRBV7-9; d_gene: TRBD1; j_gene: TRBJ2-7; CDR3nt: TGTGCCAGCAGCTTATCGGGACAGGGACTTGGCGAGCAGTACTTC; CDR3aa: CASSLSGQGLGEQYF
abundance: -; v_gene: TRBV7-9; d_gene: TRBD1; j_gene: TRBJ2-7; CDR3nt: TGTGCCAGCAGCTTAGCGCAGGGACAGGCCCCTTACGAGCAGTACTTC; CDR3aa: CASSLAQGQAPYEQYF
abundance: -; v_gene: TRBV6-5; d_gene: -; j_gene: TRBJ2-7; CDR3nt: TGTGCCAGCAGTCTTACGGCTTACTACGAGCAGTACTTC; CDR3aa: CASSLTAYYEQYF
abundance: -; v_gene: TRBV18; d_gene: TRBD2; j_gene: TRBJ2-3; CDR3nt: TGTGCCAGCTCACAAGGGACTAGCGGGAGCCGATCTAGCACAGATACGCAGTATTTT; CDR3aa: CASSQGTSGSRSSTDTQYF
abundance: -; v_gene: TRBV19; d_gene: -; j_gene: TRBJ1-2; CDR3nt: TGTGCCAGTAGTCCATGGGAGGACTATGGCTACACCTTC; CDR3aa: CASSPWEDYGYTF
abundance: -; v_gene: TRBV11-2; d_gene: TRBD2; j_gene: TRBJ2-1; CDR3nt: TGTGCCAGCAGCTTCCTTCGGGTAGCGGGAGGGGAATACAATGAGCAGTTCTTC; CDR3aa: CASSFLRVAGGEYNEQFF
abundance: -; v_gene: TRBV28; d_gene: -; j_gene: TRBJ2-3; CDR3nt: TGTGCCAGCACCTCAAACCCGGGGGGCACAGATACGCAGTATTTT; CDR3aa: CASTSNPGGTDTQYF
abundance: -; v_gene: TRBV11-3; d_gene: -; j_gene: TRBJ2-1; CDR3nt: TGTGCCAGCAGCCCGGACAGTGACAATGAGCAGTTCTTC; CDR3aa: CASSPDSDNEQFF
abundance: -; v_gene: TRBV7-9; d_gene: TRBD2; j_gene: TRBJ2-1; CDR3nt: TGTGCCAGCATGCGGGAGGAGTCCTACAATGAGCAGTTCTTC; CDR3aa: CASMREESYNEQFF
abundance: -; v_gene: TRBV18; d_gene: -; j_gene: TRBJ1-1; CDR3nt: TGTGCCAGCTCACCACAAGCAATAATGGGAGGGTCGGGCGCTGAAGCTTTCTTT; CDR3aa: CASSPQAIMGGSGAEAFF
abundance: -; v_gene: TRBV7-9; d_gene: -; j_gene: TRBJ2-2; CDR3nt: TGTGCCAGCAGCCCCATTGAGGGGATGAACACCGGGGAGCTGTTTTTT; CDR3aa: CASSPIEGMNTGELFF
abundance: -; v_gene: TRBV9; d_gene: TRBD2; j_gene: TRBJ2-7; CDR3nt: TGTGCCAGCAGCATTCAGACTAGCGGGGGGGTCGAATACGAGCAGTACTTC; CDR3aa: CASSIQTSGGVEYEQYF
abundance: once; v_gene: TRBV27; d_gene: TRBD2; j_gene: TRBJ2-5; CDR3nt: TGTGCCAGCAGTTTCGGGAGGTTTTCGGAGACCCAGTACTTC; CDR3aa: CASSFGRFSETQYF
abundance: -; v_gene: TRBV19; d_gene: -; j_gene: TRBJ1-5; CDR3nt: TGTGCCAGTAGTATTCGGTTAGATAGCAATCAGCCCCAGCATTTT; CDR3aa: CASSIRLDSNQPQHF
abundance: -; v_gene: TRBV29-1; d_gene: TRBD2; j_gene: TRBJ2-2; CDR3nt: TGCAGCGTTGTGGCTAGCGGGAGAGAGACCGGGGAGCTGTTTTTT; CDR3aa: CSVVASGRETGELFF
abundance: once; v_gene: TRBV27; d_gene: TRBD1; j_gene: TRBJ2-7; CDR3nt: TGTGCCAGCAGTTTACGGGACAGCCGCTACGAGCAGTACTTC; CDR3aa: CASSLRDSRYEQYF
abundance: -; v_gene: TRBV18; d_gene: TRBD2; j_gene: TRBJ2-1; CDR3nt: TGTGCCAGCTCCGGAGCAGCGGGAGGGGATGAGCAGTTCTTC; CDR3aa: CASSGAAGGDEQFF
abundance: -; v_gene: TRBV6-6; d_gene: -; j_gene: TRBJ1-5; CDR3nt: TGTGCCAGCAGTCAGAATCAGCCCCAGCATTTT; CDR3aa: CASSQNQPQHF
abundance: -; v_gene: TRBV2; d_gene: -; j_gene: TRBJ2-1; CDR3nt: TGTGCCAGCAGTGAATTGGAAAGGACAGTTTACAATGAGCAGTTCTTC; CDR3aa: CASSELERTVYNEQFF
abundance: -; v_gene: TRBV9; d_gene: -; j_gene: TRBJ1-2; CDR3nt: TGTGCCAGCAGCGTAGGAAAGGGGTGGCACACCTTC; CDR3aa: CASSVGKGWHTF
abundance: -; v_gene: TRBV7-9; d_gene: TRBD1; j_gene: TRBJ1-4; CDR3nt: TGTGCCAGCAGCCGAACAGGGGTTAATGAAAAACTGTTTTTT; CDR3aa: CASSRTGVNEKLFF
abundance: -; v_gene: TRBV13; d_gene: TRBD2; j_gene: TRBJ2-7; CDR3nt: TGTGCCAGCAGCTTGGGACTAGCGGGAGGCGAGCAGTACTTC; CDR3aa: CASSLGLAGGEQYF
abundance: -; v_gene: TRBV11-3; d_gene: -; j_gene: TRBJ2-1; CDR3nt: TGTGCCAGCAGCGACTGGGAACGTGAGCAGTTCTTC; CDR3aa: CASSDWEREQFF
abundance: -; v_gene: TRBV28; d_gene: -; j_gene: TRBJ2-7; CDR3nt: TGTGCCTGCAGTACCTTTTTGGGACATTCACGGGACGAGCAGTACTTC; CDR3aa: CACSTFLGHSRDEQYF
abundance: -; v_gene: TRBV5-4; d_gene: TRBD2; j_gene: TRBJ2-1; CDR3nt: TGTGCCAGCAGCCAAAGCGGGAAGGGCCTCGTTTCCTACAATGAGCAGTTCTTC; CDR3aa: CASSQSGKGLVSYNEQFF
abundance: -; v_gene: TRBV28; d_gene: -; j_gene: TRBJ2-1; CDR3nt: TGTGCCAGCAGCTCGCGAAGGAATAATGAGCAGTTCTTC; CDR3aa: CASSSRRNNEQFF
abundance: -; v_gene: TRBV2; d_gene: TRBD1; j_gene: TRBJ2-5; CDR3nt: TGTGCCAGCAGTGAAGCAACAGGGGGAGAGACCCAGTACTTC; CDR3aa: CASSEATGGETQYF
abundance: -; v_gene: TRBV9; d_gene: -; j_gene: TRBJ2-7; CDR3nt: TGTGCCAGCAGCGTAGGGGCGGACCCTCTTGGCGAGCAGTACTTC; CDR3aa: CASSVGADPLGEQYF
abundance: -; v_gene: TRBV20-1; d_gene: -; j_gene: TRBJ2-5; CDR3nt: TGCAGTGCTTCGAAACAAGAGACCCAGTACTTC; CDR3aa: CSASKQETQYF
abundance: -; v_gene: TRBV13; d_gene: TRBD2; j_gene: TRBJ2-7; CDR3nt: TGTGCCAGCAGCCCCCATACTAGCGGGAGGGACGAGCAGTACTTC; CDR3aa: CASSPHTSGRDEQYF